This is a list of T cell receptor beta chains from one sample in a study of Graves' ophthalmopathy and Graves' hyperthyroidism. TCRdb independently ran MiXCR on the multiplex PCR reads; one entry per CDR3 protein. This table has around 520,000 distinct CDR3 sequences, just under 40% appearing once. Material: peripheral blood or thyroid tissue (not recorded which). These receptors originate from an adult man with Graves' hyperthyroidism. CDR3s include the opening cysteine and the closing phenylalanine or tryptophan. Rows give clone size only sometimes, using once, few, many, or a class for an expanded clone.

clone size: .; CDR3 length: 15; V gene: TRBV7-6; J gene: TRBJ2-7; CDR3 protein: CASSSEPGDLYEQYF
clone size: few; CDR3 length: 13; V gene: TRBV10-3; J gene: TRBJ2-7; CDR3 protein: CAIRRDLSYEQYF
clone size: many; CDR3 length: 11; V gene: TRBV2; J gene: TRBJ2-7; CDR3 protein: CASRQSYEQYF
clone size: few; CDR3 length: 16; V gene: TRBV5-1; J gene: TRBJ1-2; CDR3 protein: CASSVVSQATNYGYTF
clone size: .; CDR3 length: 15; V gene: TRBV20-1; J gene: .; CDR3 protein: CSAGQEWSSYNEQFF
clone size: many; CDR3 length: 14; V gene: TRBV7-8; J gene: TRBJ1-1; CDR3 protein: CASSLGPGNTEAFF
clone size: once; CDR3 length: 11; V gene: TRBV24-1; J gene: TRBJ1-1; CDR3 protein: CATSDGGEAFF
clone size: many; CDR3 length: 12; V gene: TRBV2; J gene: TRBJ1-1; CDR3 protein: CASSVTVAEAFF
clone size: .; CDR3 length: 14; V gene: TRBV7-2; J gene: TRBJ1-6; CDR3 protein: CASSDRDYNSPLHF
clone size: .; CDR3 length: 16; V gene: TRBV12-3/TRBV12-4; J gene: TRBJ2-2; CDR3 protein: CASSRDRGPTPGSCFF
clone size: many; CDR3 length: 14; V gene: TRBV4-2; J gene: TRBJ1-5; CDR3 protein: CASSQGGQRQPQHF
clone size: many; CDR3 length: 12; V gene: TRBV10-1; J gene: TRBJ2-2; CDR3 protein: CASSTSSGELFF
clone size: .; CDR3 length: 11; V gene: TRBV6-5; J gene: TRBJ2-7; CDR3 protein: CASSEVGEQYF
clone size: few; CDR3 length: 15; V gene: TRBV20-1; J gene: TRBJ2-3; CDR3 protein: CSARDQRGLTDTQYF
clone size: .; CDR3 length: 17; V gene: TRBV24-1; J gene: TRBJ2-1; CDR3 protein: CATSDRRVTGSYNEQFF
clone size: many; CDR3 length: 15; V gene: TRBV5-8; J gene: TRBJ2-5; CDR3 protein: CASSKRQGLGETQYF
clone size: once; CDR3 length: 16; V gene: TRBV6-1; J gene: TRBJ1-5; CDR3 protein: CASSDGITGINQPQHF
clone size: many; CDR3 length: 15; V gene: TRBV4-2; J gene: TRBJ2-5; CDR3 protein: CASSQPSGGQETQYF
clone size: many; CDR3 length: 14; V gene: TRBV29-1; J gene: TRBJ1-1; CDR3 protein: CSVVRQGPNTEAFF
clone size: many; CDR3 length: 14; V gene: TRBV29-1; J gene: TRBJ2-7; CDR3 protein: CSATKGPTSYEQYF
clone size: .; CDR3 length: 15; V gene: TRBV7-2; J gene: TRBJ2-3; CDR3 protein: CASSQIGQGTGTQYF
clone size: .; CDR3 length: 16; V gene: TRBV2; J gene: TRBJ2-5; CDR3 protein: CASRVGTGWEQETQYF
clone size: .; CDR3 length: 16; V gene: TRBV7-2; J gene: TRBJ2-2; CDR3 protein: CASSRSPGQGPGELFF